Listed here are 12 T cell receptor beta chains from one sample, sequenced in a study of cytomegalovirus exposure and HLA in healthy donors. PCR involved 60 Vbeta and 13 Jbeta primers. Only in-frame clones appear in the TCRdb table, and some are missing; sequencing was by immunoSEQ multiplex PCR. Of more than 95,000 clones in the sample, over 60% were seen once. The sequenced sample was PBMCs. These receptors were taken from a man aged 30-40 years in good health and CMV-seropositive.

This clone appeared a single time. The CDR3 bases are TGTGCCAGCAGCGTCCGACAGGGGGGATCGGGGGGTACGCAGTATTTT. Translation gives CASSVRQGGSGGTQYF. This chain connects TRBV7-6 to TRBJ2-3; 9 positions agree with TRBD1. This CDR3 has 16 amino acids. V lost 5 bases to trimming and J lost 8 bases; unmatched junction nucleotides: 14. The germline V gene has CDR1 SGHVS and CDR2 FNYEAQ.

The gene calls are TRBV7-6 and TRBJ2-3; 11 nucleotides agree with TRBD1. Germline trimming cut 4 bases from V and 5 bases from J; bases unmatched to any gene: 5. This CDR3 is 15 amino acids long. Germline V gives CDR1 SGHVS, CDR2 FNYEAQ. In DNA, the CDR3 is TGTGCCAGCAGCTCCGGACAGGGGGCTGTAGATACGCAGTATTTT. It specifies CASSSGQGAVDTQYF.

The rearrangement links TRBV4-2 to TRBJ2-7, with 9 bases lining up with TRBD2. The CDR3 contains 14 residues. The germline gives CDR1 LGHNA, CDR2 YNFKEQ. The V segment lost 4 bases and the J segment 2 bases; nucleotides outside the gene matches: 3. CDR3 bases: TGTGCCAGCAGCCGACTAGCGGAGGCCTACGAGCAGTACTTC. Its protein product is CASSRLAEAYEQYF.

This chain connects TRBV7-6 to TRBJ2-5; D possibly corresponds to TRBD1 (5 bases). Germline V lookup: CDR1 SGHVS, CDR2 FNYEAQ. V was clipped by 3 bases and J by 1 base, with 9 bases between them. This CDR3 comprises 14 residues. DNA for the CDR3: TGTGCCAGCAGCTTGAGAGACAGCCAAGAGACCCAGTACTTC. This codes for CASSLRDSQETQYF.

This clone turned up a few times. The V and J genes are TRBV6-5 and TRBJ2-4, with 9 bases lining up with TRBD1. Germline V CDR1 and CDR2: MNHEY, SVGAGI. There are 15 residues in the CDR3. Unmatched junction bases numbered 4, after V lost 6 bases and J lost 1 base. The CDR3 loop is CASRRDRVAKNIQYF. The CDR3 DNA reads TGTGCCAGCAGGCGGGACAGGGTCGCCAAAAACATTCAGTACTTC.

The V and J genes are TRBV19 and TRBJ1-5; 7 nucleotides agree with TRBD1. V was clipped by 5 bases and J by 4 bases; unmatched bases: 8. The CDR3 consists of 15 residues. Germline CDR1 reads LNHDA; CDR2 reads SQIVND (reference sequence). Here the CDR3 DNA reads TGTGCCAGTAGTGCCGGGACAGTGGGAAATCAGCCCCAGCATTTT. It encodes CASSAGTVGNQPQHF.

The CDR3 bases are TGTGCCAGCCAGGCCGCGGGAGCTTTCTTT. It is translated as CASQAAGAFF. The V and J genes are TRBV2 and TRBJ1-1; no reliable D call. Germline lookup yields CDR1 SNHLY and CDR2 FYNNEI. The CDR3 contains 10 residues. Trimming took 8 bases from V and 10 from J, leaving 11 bases between them.

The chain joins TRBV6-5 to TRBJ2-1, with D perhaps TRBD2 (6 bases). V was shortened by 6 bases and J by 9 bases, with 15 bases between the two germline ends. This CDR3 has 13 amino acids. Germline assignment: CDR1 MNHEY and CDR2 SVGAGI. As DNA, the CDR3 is TGTGCCAGCAGAGAGACTAGAATTGGTGAGCAGTTCTTC. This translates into CASRETRIGEQFF.

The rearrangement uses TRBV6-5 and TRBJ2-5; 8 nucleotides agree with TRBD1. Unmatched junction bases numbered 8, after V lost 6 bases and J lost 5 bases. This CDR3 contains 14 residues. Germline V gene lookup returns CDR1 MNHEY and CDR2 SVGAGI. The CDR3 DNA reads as TGTGCCAGCAGGCCCCAACAGGGGGAGGAGACCCAGTACTTC. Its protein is CASRPQQGEETQYF.

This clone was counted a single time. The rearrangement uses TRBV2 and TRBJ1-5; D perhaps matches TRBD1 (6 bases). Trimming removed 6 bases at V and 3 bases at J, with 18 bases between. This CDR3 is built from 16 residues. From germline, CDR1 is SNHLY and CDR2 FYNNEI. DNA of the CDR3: TGTGCCAGCAGCCCCTACCTAGGACAGTCCAATCAGCCCCAGCATTTT. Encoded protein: CASSPYLGQSNQPQHF.

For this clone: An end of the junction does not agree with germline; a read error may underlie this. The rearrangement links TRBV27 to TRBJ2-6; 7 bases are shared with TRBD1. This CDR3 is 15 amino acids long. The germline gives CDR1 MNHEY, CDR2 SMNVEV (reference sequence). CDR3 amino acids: CASSPGTAGANGLTF. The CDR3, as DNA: TGTGCCAGCAGTCCAGGGACAGCCGGGGCCAACGGCCTGACTTTC.

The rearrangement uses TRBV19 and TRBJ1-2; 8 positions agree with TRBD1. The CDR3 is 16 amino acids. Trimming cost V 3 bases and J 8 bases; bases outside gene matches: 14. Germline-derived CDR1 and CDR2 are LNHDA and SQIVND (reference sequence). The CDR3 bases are TGTGCCAGTAGTATGGGGGCAGGGGGCGGATTGGTCGGCTACACCTTC. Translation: CASSMGAGGGLVGYTF.